This TCR beta chain was obtained from a study of T cells in localized non-small cell lung cancer. Overall study findings and caveats: The appearance of a median approximately 60 of the top 100 tumor clones was seen in adjacent lung. Longer overall survival was associated with a higher density of T cells in the blood. Exceeding tumor, uninvolved adjacent lung had the highest T cell clonality. Owing to sequencing of a solitary tumor region, heterogeneity cannot be discounted.

Sequencing used immunoSEQ multiplex PCR; TCRdb keeps in-frame clones, though not all of them. Of roughly 16,000 clones listed, around nine tenths were seen once; the top ten hold around 28%. The CDR3 is 18 amino acids. Deletions cut 7 bases from V and 0 bases from J, with 21 bases between. A word on this clone: Antigen specificity is unknown.

The chain is built from TRBV23-1 and TRBJ2-2; no clear D. TRBV23-1 is given ORF status, its function remaining uncertain. The clonotype comes from a female donor of 60 years or more with stage III squamous cell lung carcinoma. The sequences come from peripheral blood, collected before any cancer treatment. The CDR3 nucleotides read TGCGCCAGCATCGACGCTAATTTATTTTTCTCGAACACCGGGGAGCTGTTTTTT. Residues: CASIDANLFFSNTGELFF.